Shown below are 25 T cell receptor beta chains from a single sample sequenced in a study of T cells in Graves' hyperthyroidism and ophthalmopathy. Amplified TCR beta CDR3 regions derived from RNA transcripts. TCR CDR3 underwent first-round RT-PCR with the HTBI primer set. TCRdb itself ran the multiplex PCR reads through MiXCR, one entry per CDR3 protein. Of 500,000 to 650,000 distinct CDR3 sequences listed, approximately 48% are singletons. The sample comprised peripheral blood or thyroid tissue (not recorded which). The origin of the receptors is an adult woman with Graves' disease, either hyperthyroidism or ophthalmopathy (not recorded which).

The genes are TRBV29-1 and TRBJ1-2; no firm D call. This CDR3 region has 16 residues. V lost 5 bases, J lost 4 bases, and 23 bases lay in between. Germline-derived CDR1 and CDR2 are SQVTM and ANQGSEA. The CDR3 is CSVPTTDKAPSYGYTF. The DNA for the CDR3 is TGCAGCGTTCCCACCACTGACAAGGCCCCTTCCTATGGCTACACCTTC.

This clonotype showed up just a few times. V and J are TRBV11-1 and TRBJ2-5; 8 nucleotides line up with TRBD1. The CDR3 totals 14 residues. J was trimmed by 2 bases and V by 3 bases; bases with no gene match: 2. Germline CDR1 and CDR2: SGHAT and FQDESV (reference sequence). CDR3 residues: CASSFTGGQETQYF. CDR3 DNA sequence: TGTGCCAGCAGCTTTACAGGGGGGCAAGAGACCCAGTACTTC. Filled out from reference TRBV11-1 and TRBJ2-5, the complete variable domain reads EAEVAQSPRYKITEKSQAVAFWCDPISGHATLYWYRQILGQGPELLVQFQDESVVDDSQLPKDRFSAERLKGVDSTLKIQPAELGDSAMYLCASSFTGGQETQYFGPGTRLLVL.

The chain uses TRBV29-1 and TRBJ1-1; D call uncertain. From germline, CDR1 is SQVTM and CDR2 ANQGSEA. The CDR3 has 11 amino acids. V was clipped by 8 bases and J by 6 bases, with 13 bases between them. CDR3 protein: CSFGEVSEAFF. For the CDR3, the DNA is TGCAGCTTTGGGGAAGTCTCTGAAGCTTTCTTT.

Only a few counts were recorded for this clonotype. The V and J genes are TRBV28 and TRBJ1-1; D might be TRBD1 (6 bases). Trimming removed 3 bases at V and 5 bases at J, with 13 bases between. Germline lookup yields CDR1 MDHEN and CDR2 SYDVKM. The CDR3 is 14 amino acids. DNA for the CDR3: TGTGCCAGCAGTTTCCCAGGAAGGGGGACTGAAGCTTTCTTT. Translated, it gives CASSFPGRGTEAFF.

This clonotype showed up just a few times. The V and J genes are TRBV28 and TRBJ2-7; maybe TRBD1 (5 bases). The CDR3 contains 14 residues. The germline gives CDR1 MDHEN, CDR2 SYDVKM. V shed 8 bases and J shed 7 bases, with 21 bases lying between them. CDR3 nucleotides: TGTGCCAGCTGCTTCCCAGGGCTCCCGCAAGAGCAGTACTTC. Protein product: CASCFPGLPQEQYF.

The rearrangement uses TRBV29-1 and TRBJ2-7; D uncertain. CDR1 and CDR2 from the germline V gene are SQVTM and ANQGSEA. This CDR3 spans 12 amino acids. Trimming shortened V by 8 bases and J by 9 bases, and 20 bases separated the two germline ends. The CDR3 here is CSLMADPTMQYF. The CDR3 bases are TGCAGCTTGATGGCAGACCCTACGATGCAGTACTTC.

This clonotype was observed many times. The V and J genes are TRBV27 and TRBJ2-5; TRBD1 aligns across 12 bases. Trimming took 4 bases from V and 5 from J; bases not matched to a gene: 5. The CDR3 contains 15 residues. Per germline, CDR1 MNHEY and CDR2 SMNVEV (reference sequence). CDR3 in amino acids: CASSSGTGGAETQYF. CDR3 sequence (DNA): TGTGCCAGCAGTTCCGGGACAGGGGGCGCGGAGACCCAGTACTTC.

This clonotype was counted at least ten times. The genes are TRBV12-3 or TRBV12-4 and TRBJ1-1; D may be TRBD1 (5 bases). The CDR3 has 14 amino acids. Trimming removed 10 bases from V and 0 bases from J, with 15 bases in between. This CDR3 reads CATDRGGLNTEAFF. CDR3 nucleotide sequence: TGTGCCACCGATCGGGGGGGGTTGAACACTGAAGCTTTCTTT.

A single count supports this clonotype. The chain employs TRBV7-3 and TRBJ2-2; 7 bases agree with TRBD1. J gave up 9 bases and V 4 bases, and 14 bases lay outside the gene matches. CDR3 size: 16 residues. Germline CDR1 SGHTA, CDR2 FQGTGA. The CDR3 loop is CASSSPTGSSTRELFF. The CDR3 DNA follows: TGTGCCAGCAGCTCCCCGACAGGGAGCAGTACCCGGGAGCTGTTTTTT.

V gene TRBV5-1 combines with J gene TRBJ1-5; D ambiguous. The CDR3 consists of 14 residues. Germline values: CDR1 SGHRS, CDR2 YFSETQ. Trimming pared 4 bases from V and 6 bases from J, leaving 14 bases between. In DNA form, the CDR3 reads TGCGCCAGCAGCAGTGGAGGGATTGGTCAGCCCCAGCATTTT. Amino acids: CASSSGGIGQPQHF.

This chain links TRBV6-1 with TRBJ1-5; D gene uncertain. Germline values: CDR1 MNHNS, CDR2 SASEGT. Trimming stripped 6 bases from V and 2 bases from J, with 14 bases between. The CDR3 runs 15 residues. In DNA, the CDR3 is TGTGCCAGCAGGCTACAATCGGGAGGCAATCAGCCCCAGCATTTT. Its protein is CASRLQSGGNQPQHF.

This sequence joins TRBV29-1 and TRBJ2-1; weak D call: TRBD1 (5 bases). V was shortened by 7 bases and J by 10 bases, with 26 bases between the two germline ends. Germline CDR1 is SQVTM and CDR2 is ANQGSEA. This CDR3 has 15 amino acids. CDR3 nucleotide sequence: TGCAGCGGGCACCAGGGCTCCGAGCCCTTCCGGGAGCAGTTCTTC. Its protein is CSGHQGSEPFREQFF.

The V and J genes are TRBV19 and TRBJ1-1, with TRBD1 matching 8 bases. Germline V gene data show CDR1 as LNHDA and CDR2 as SQIVND (reference sequence). This CDR3 is built from 16 residues. Trimming took 1 base from V and 5 from J; bases not matched to a gene: 9. CDR3 DNA sequence: TGTGCCAGTAGTATAGTGATGCAGGGGGCATCGACTGAAGCTTTCTTT. Protein product: CASSIVMQGASTEAFF. Looking up the rest from reference TRBV19 and TRBJ1-1 gives the full variable domain: DGGITQSPKYLFRKEGQNVTLSCEQNLNHDAMYWYRQDPGQGLRLIYYSQIVNDFQKGDIAEGYSVSREKKESFPLTVTSAQKNPTAFYLCASSIVMQGASTEAFFGQGTRLTVV.

This clonotype was seen more than once but under ten times. This rearrangement joins TRBV27 to TRBJ1-2; D may be TRBD1 (6 bases). Trimming removed 2 bases at V and 2 bases at J, with 12 bases between. CDR1 MNHEY and CDR2 SMNVEV come from the germline V gene (reference sequence). CDR3 length: 15 amino acids. The CDR3 sequence is CASSLRGVSNYGYTF. The CDR3 DNA is TGTGCCAGCAGTTTAAGGGGGGTATCCAACTATGGCTACACCTTC.

To note about this clonotype: The junction and the germline gene differ at one end; a read error may be behind it. The chain joins TRBV10-1 to TRBJ2-7, with D possibly matching TRBD1 (5 bases). CDR3 length: 14 residues. Germline CDR1 reads WNHNN; CDR2 reads SYGVQD (reference sequence). The CDR3 DNA sequence: TGCGCCAGCGGTGAGTTTGCAGGGCCCTACGAGCAGTACTTC. Amino acids: CASGEFAGPYEQYF.

The chain is built from TRBV14 and TRBJ1-2; D call uncertain. Trimming pared 0 bases from V and 5 bases from J, leaving 10 bases between. CDR1 is SGHDN and CDR2 is FVKESK in the germline V gene. The CDR3 spans 14 residues. CDR3 DNA sequence: TGTGCCAGCAGCCAAGACACCAAGGGATATGGCTACACCTTC. This gives the protein CASSQDTKGYGYTF.

The J gene is TRBJ2-5, the V gene TRBV20-1; D remains unclear. Trimming shortened V by 2 bases and J by 5 bases, and 6 bases separated the two germline ends. Germline CDR1 DFQATT, CDR2 SNEGSKA (reference sequence). The CDR3 is 11 residues long. CDR3 coding DNA: TGCAGTGCTAGAAGTAGGGAGACCCAGTACTTC. Translating it yields CSARSRETQYF.

There are many counts of this clonotype. The chain uses TRBV5-8 and TRBJ2-7; 9 bases line up with TRBD2. This CDR3 contains 15 residues. Germline CDR1 SGHTS, CDR2 YDEGEE. The junction had 8 bases not matched to a gene; V was cut back by 4 bases and J by 3 bases. The CDR3 DNA follows: TGTGCCAGCAGCCCCGAAGGCGGGAGGGTCTACGAGCAGTACTTC. As protein: CASSPEGGRVYEQYF.

The rearrangement joins TRBV11-2 to TRBJ1-1; D is undetermined. The CDR3 consists of 14 residues. The germline V gene encodes CDR1 SGHAT and CDR2 FQNNGV. Trimming stripped 4 bases from V and 2 bases from J, with 11 bases between. The CDR3 protein is CASSWADPNTEAFF. DNA of the CDR3: TGTGCCAGCAGCTGGGCAGATCCTAACACTGAAGCTTTCTTT.

This clonotype was counted ten times or more. V gene TRBV20-1 combines with J gene TRBJ2-7, with D uncertain. Per the germline V gene, CDR1 is DFQATT and CDR2 is SNEGSKA (reference sequence). This CDR3 contains 12 residues. V lost 1 base and J lost 4, with 8 bases in between. The CDR3 coding sequence is TGCAGTGCTAGAGTAGAAGGTTACGAGCAGTACTTC. It is translated as CSARVEGYEQYF.

The chain has TRBV25-1 and TRBJ1-2; D is possibly TRBD1 (6 bases). CDR1 is MGHDK, CDR2 SYGVNS, per germline. Trimming left V 6 bases short and J 2 bases short, with 10 bases between. The CDR3 is made up of 13 amino acids. The CDR3 region is CASRRTENYGYTF. The DNA for the CDR3 is TGTGCCAGCAGAAGGACAGAGAACTATGGCTACACCTTC.

This clonotype was found many times. The chain carries TRBV12-3 or TRBV12-4 and TRBJ1-2; D is unresolved. This CDR3 has 15 residues. V was cut by 6 bases and J by 7 bases, with 21 bases left in between. The CDR3 spells CASSADLRSSGGYTF. The CDR3, as DNA: TGTGCCAGCAGCGCGGACCTAAGGTCCTCCGGTGGCTACACCTTC.

This clonotype was counted many times. The chain uses TRBV20-1 and TRBJ1-1; 8 bases map to TRBD1. CDR1 and CDR2 from the germline V gene are DFQATT and SNEGSKA (reference sequence). The length of the CDR3 is 13 residues. V lost 8 bases to trimming and J lost 1 base; unmatched junction nucleotides: 6. The CDR3 reads CSPSGGPNTEAFF. In nucleotides, the CDR3 is TGCAGTCCTTCAGGGGGCCCGAACACTGAAGCTTTCTTT.

In its sample, this clonotype was seen many times. V is TRBV9 and J is TRBJ2-5; D possibly uses TRBD1 or TRBD2 (6 bases each). The CDR3 covers 14 residues. The germline CDR1 and CDR2 sequences are SGDLS and YYNGEE. The ends were cut back, 3 bases at V and 1 base at J, with 10 bases in the middle. The CDR3 reads CASSAGAGQETQYF. Written as DNA, the CDR3 is TGTGCCAGCAGCGCGGGGGCAGGCCAAGAGACCCAGTACTTC.

There are many counts of this clonotype. V usage is TRBV7-9 and J usage is TRBJ2-7, with TRBD1 matching 7 bases. J lost 1 base, V lost 5 bases, and 5 bases had no gene match. Germline V gene lookup returns CDR1 SEHNR and CDR2 FQNEAQ (reference sequence). This CDR3 contains 14 residues. As DNA, the CDR3 is TGTGCCAGCAGCCCCCGACAGGGATCCTACGAGCAGTACTTC. Translating it yields CASSPRQGSYEQYF.